The next 13 T cell receptor beta chains were all read from a single sample in a study of OX40 agonist ivuxolimab in advanced cancers. The library was produced with the immunoSEQ multiplex PCR assay. TCRdb took this table from immuneACCESS and kept in-frame rearrangements with V and J called. Such tables lack part of the clones; where checked against another copy, unresolved V genes explain under half of the gap, and the rest is unexplained. This sample comprises 60,000 to 70,000 clones, over 70% of them detected only once. About 3.9% of the sample is held by the ten biggest clonotypes. The specimen was CD4+ or CD8+ T cells sorted from blood, collected in a trial of the OX40 agonist ivuxolimab. All receptors derive from an adult with an advanced solid tumor such as melanoma, head and neck, liver or kidney cancer.

The rearrangement joins TRBV19 to TRBJ2-7, with D perhaps matching TRBD1 (5 bases). V was shortened by 3 bases and J by 3 bases, with 15 bases between the two germline ends. CDR3 size: 15 residues. The V gene's germline CDR1 is LNHDA and CDR2 SQIVND (reference sequence). The CDR3: CASSIQAGSHYEQYF. CDR3 nucleotides: TGTGCCAGTAGTATCCAGGCAGGGTCCCACTACGAGCAGTACTTC.

The chain uses TRBV27 and TRBJ2-6; the match to TRBD1 covers 8 bases. Looked up from germline, CDR1 is MNHEY and CDR2 is SMNVEV (reference sequence). The CDR3 extends over 15 amino acids. V lost 6 bases and J lost 2; bases outside the gene matches: 3. This CDR3 reads CASSRTGTGANVLTF. CDR3 coding DNA: TGTGCCAGCAGCAGGACAGGGACTGGGGCCAACGTCCTGACTTTC.

Of note for this clone: A much larger clone sits a single nucleotide away, making a read error possible. The sample has other DNA sequences that encode this CDR3 too. This rearrangement joins TRBV12-2 to TRBJ1-2. TRBV12-2 is noted as a pseudogene. CDR3 length: 10 amino acids. The CDR3 region has the DNA TGTGCCCTTGAGTGGCATGGCTACACCTTC. Translating gives CALEWHGYTF.

The V and J genes are TRBV6-6 and TRBJ1-5; a possible D gene is TRBD1 (6 bases). Deletions cut 4 bases from V and 3 bases from J, with 10 bases between. Germline CDR1 reads MNHNY; CDR2 reads SVGAGI (reference sequence). This CDR3 is built from 14 residues. The DNA for the CDR3 is TGTGCCAGCAGTTCCCAGGGGTTCAATCAGCCCCAGCATTTT. Its translation: CASSSQGFNQPQHF.

V gene TRBV7-6 combines with J gene TRBJ2-5, with D possibly being TRBD2 (5 bases). Germline V gene lookup returns CDR1 SGHVS and CDR2 FNYEAQ. V was pared by 1 base and J by 4 bases, with 13 bases between. The CDR3 length is 15 residues. CDR3 residues: CASSLVSGYGETQYF. The DNA for the CDR3 is TGTGCCAGCAGCTTAGTTTCGGGGTATGGAGAGACCCAGTACTTC.

The chain employs TRBV4-3 and TRBJ2-4; 11 nucleotides line up with TRBD1. The length of the CDR3 is 16 residues. J gave up 6 bases and V 3 bases, and 7 bases lay outside the gene matches. Germline V CDR1 and CDR2: LGHNA, YSLEER. The CDR3 coding sequence is TGCGCCAGCAGCCAGAACGCCGGGACAGGGGGAAACATTCAGTACTTC. Its translation: CASSQNAGTGGNIQYF.

The V and J genes are TRBV28 and TRBJ1-5; D is uncertain. Looked up from germline, CDR1 is MDHEN and CDR2 is SYDVKM. V was cut by 4 bases and J by 6 bases, with 7 bases left in between. There are 12 residues in the CDR3. CDR3 bases: TGTGCCAGCAGTTCTAGTCTTCAGCCCCAGCATTTT. Translation gives CASSSSLQPQHF.

The J gene is TRBJ2-5, the V gene TRBV19; TRBD2 aligns across 10 bases. J gave up 4 bases and V 9 bases, and 5 bases lay outside the gene matches. The CDR3 is made up of 13 amino acids. CDR1 and CDR2 from the germline V gene are LNHDA and SQIVND (reference sequence). This CDR3 reads CASKLAGTETQYF. For the CDR3, the DNA is TGTGCCAGCAAACTAGCGGGGACAGAGACCCAGTACTTC.

The V and J genes are TRBV30 and TRBJ1-2, with D perhaps TRBD1 (5 bases). Germline V CDR1 and CDR2: GTSNPN, SVGIG (reference sequence). The V gene lost 0 bases and the J gene lost 8 bases, with 13 bases spanning the gap. The CDR3 length is 13 residues. The CDR3 spells CAWSVRGVKGYTF. Written as DNA, the CDR3 is TGTGCCTGGAGTGTACGGGGGGTTAAGGGCTACACCTTC.

The chain joins TRBV11-2 to TRBJ1-4; maybe TRBD1 (5 bases). The CDR3 is 15 residues long. Trimming stripped 0 bases from V and 7 bases from J, with 12 bases between. Germline V CDR1 and CDR2: SGHAT, FQNNGV. The CDR3 reads CASSLDIYDSEKLFF. DNA of the CDR3: TGTGCCAGCAGCTTAGACATATATGACAGTGAAAAACTGTTTTTT.

This chain uses TRBV28 with TRBJ1-5; D is uncertain. This CDR3 is built from 14 residues. The V gene's germline CDR1 is MDHEN and CDR2 SYDVKM. V lost 6 bases, J lost 7 bases, and 16 bases lay in between. CDR3 coding DNA: TGTGCCAGCAGCTCCCGGGAATTCCGCCAGCCCCAGCATTTT. Its protein product is CASSSREFRQPQHF.

The V gene is TRBV28, the J gene TRBJ2-3; D unresolved. V was trimmed by 7 bases and J by 2 bases, leaving 4 bases between them. This CDR3 region has 11 residues. Germline-derived CDR1 and CDR2 are MDHEN and SYDVKM. CDR3 loop: CASTHTDTQYF. The CDR3 DNA reads as TGTGCCAGCACCCACACAGATACGCAGTATTTT.

The gene calls are TRBV5-1 and TRBJ2-7; 11 nucleotides match TRBD1. Germline CDR1 and CDR2: SGHRS and YFSETQ. Unmatched junction bases numbered 10, after V lost 3 bases and J lost 5 bases. The CDR3 runs 16 residues. The DNA of the CDR3 is TGCGCCAGCAGCTCAACCACCGGGACAGGGGGGGACGAGCAGTACTTC. Translation gives CASSSTTGTGGDEQYF.